This passage covers 31 T cell receptor beta chains from one sample sequenced in a study of CD8 T cells in ankylosing spondylitis. One entry per CDR3 protein results from TCRdb running MiXCR on the 5' RACE reads. The table shows roughly 240,000 distinct CDR3 sequences, with 32% occurring only once. Sequencing input: blood, either unsorted or a sorted T cell fraction (not recorded which). The receptors were gathered from a male donor with ankylosing spondylitis or in good health (not recorded which).

CDR3: CSVSDRVPGGTEAFF. The DNA of the CDR3 is TGCAGCGTGTCCGACAGGGTACCGGGAGGGACTGAAGCTTTCTTT. The chain combines TRBV29-1 with TRBJ1-1, with 7 bases that match TRBD1. The CDR3 has 15 residues. CDR1 is SQVTM, CDR2 ANQGSEA, per germline. V lost 6 bases to trimming and J lost 5 bases; unmatched junction nucleotides: 15.

The chain has TRBV6-1 and TRBJ2-7; the match to TRBD1 covers 7 bases. The junction had 8 bases not matched to a gene; V was cut back by 5 bases and J by 4 bases. Germline CDR1 reads MNHNS; CDR2 reads SASEGT. The CDR3 covers 14 residues. The CDR3 region has the DNA TGTGCCAGCAGTCCACGACAGGGAAGGTACGAGCAGTACTTC. This encodes CASSPRQGRYEQYF.

The chain combines TRBV20-1 with TRBJ2-1; 11 positions agree with TRBD2. CDR1 is DFQATT and CDR2 is SNEGSKA in the germline V gene (reference sequence). The CDR3 loop spans 16 amino acids. V was pared by 4 bases and J by 0 bases, with 5 bases of the junction left unmatched. Here the CDR3 reads CSATSGGPSSYNEQFF. The CDR3 nucleotides read TGCAGTGCTACTAGCGGGGGGCCTAGCTCCTACAATGAGCAGTTCTTC.

The chain recombines TRBV28 with TRBJ2-1, with a weak D call TRBD2 (7 bases). CDR1 and CDR2 (germline): MDHEN, SYDVKM. The CDR3 is 18 amino acids. The V end lost 8 bases, the J end lost 0 bases, and 23 bases lay between the germline ends. DNA for the CDR3: TGTGCCAGCGGCTATCCAAAAAGGGGAGGGGGCTCCTACAATGAGCAGTTCTTC. Its protein product is CASGYPKRGGGSYNEQFF.

J is TRBJ1-2 and V is TRBV7-6; no definite D call. The V gene's germline CDR1 is SGHVS and CDR2 FNYEAQ. The germline V and J ends were trimmed by 0 bases and 4 bases, with 12 bases remaining between them. The CDR3 extends over 15 amino acids. CDR3 region: CASSLAPDGTYGYTF. The CDR3, as DNA: TGTGCCAGCAGCTTAGCGCCGGACGGAACCTATGGCTACACCTTC.

The chain has TRBV5-1 and TRBJ2-2; 7 nucleotides match TRBD2. Losses at the gene ends were 3 bases for V and 4 bases for J; bases not matched to a gene: 6. Germline V CDR1 and CDR2: SGHRS, YFSETQ. This CDR3 has 15 amino acids. CDR3 sequence reads: CASSSWTSPTGELFF. CDR3 coding DNA: TGCGCCAGCAGCTCGTGGACTAGTCCCACCGGGGAGCTGTTTTTT.

This chain connects TRBV27 to TRBJ2-2; D may correspond to TRBD1 or TRBD2 (5 bases each). Trimming cost V 4 bases and J 4 bases, with 10 bases left between them. The CDR3 sequence is 14 residues long. Germline loops: CDR1 MNHEY, CDR2 SMNVEV (reference sequence). CDR3 in DNA: TGTGCCAGCAGTTCCTGGGACCGCACCGGGGAGCTGTTTTTT. The encoded protein is CASSSWDRTGELFF.

This clonotype was seen only a few times. The chain has TRBV6-5 and TRBJ2-2, with a tentative D call TRBD1 (6 bases). Germline CDR1 MNHEY, CDR2 SVGAGI. V was cut by 3 bases and J by 6 bases, with 8 bases left in between. The CDR3 has 13 amino acids. The CDR3 loop is CASSYQGPGELFF. The CDR3, as DNA: TGTGCCAGCAGTTATCAGGGGCCCGGGGAGCTGTTTTTT.

This chain uses TRBV12-3 or TRBV12-4 with TRBJ2-3, with a possible D match to TRBD2 (6 bases). This CDR3 has 16 residues. V was shortened by 7 bases and J by 2 bases, with 19 bases between the two germline ends. The CDR3 region is CASTPDYTEATDTQYF. CDR3 coding DNA: TGTGCCAGCACGCCGGACTATACAGAGGCCACAGATACGCAGTATTTT.

V and J are TRBV20-1 and TRBJ1-1; D perhaps matches TRBD1 (6 bases). CDR3 length: 14 residues. Germline lookup yields CDR1 DFQATT and CDR2 SNEGSKA (reference sequence). V lost 0 bases and J lost 4, with 12 bases in between. DNA of the CDR3: TGCAGTGCTAGAGAGAACAGGGAGGTCACTGAAGCTTTCTTT. It translates to CSARENREVTEAFF.

This clonotype was detected a few times. The chain recombines TRBV20-1 with TRBJ2-7; 12 nucleotides agree with TRBD2. V dropped 7 bases and J dropped 3; count of bases not matched to a gene: 4. This CDR3 contains 13 residues. Germline assignment: CDR1 DFQATT and CDR2 SNEGSKA (reference sequence). The chain's CDR3 is CSVLAGGYYEQYF. For the CDR3, the DNA is TGCAGTGTCCTAGCGGGGGGGTACTACGAGCAGTACTTC.

V and J are TRBV28 and TRBJ2-5; the match to TRBD2 covers 9 bases. With V trimmed by 5 bases and J by 5 bases, 9 bases remained unmatched. CDR3 length: 15 residues. CDR1 and CDR2 from the germline V gene are MDHEN and SYDVKM. CDR3 sequence: CASSAPGLARETQYF. The CDR3 DNA sequence: TGTGCCAGCAGTGCCCCGGGACTAGCAAGGGAGACCCAGTACTTC.

V gene TRBV20-1 combines with J gene TRBJ1-2; the D is unclear. Germline V gene lookup returns CDR1 DFQATT and CDR2 SNEGSKA (reference sequence). This CDR3 is built from 11 residues. Trimming shortened V by 3 bases and J by 10 bases, and 12 bases separated the two germline ends. The CDR3 protein is CSARNDHIYTF. Here the CDR3 DNA reads TGCAGTGCTAGGAACGACCACATCTACACCTTC.

The chain combines TRBV7-2 with TRBJ2-7; 7 bases fit TRBD1. V lost 6 bases, J lost 5 bases, and 7 bases stayed unmatched. CDR1 and CDR2 (germline): SGHTA, FQGNSA. The CDR3 is 13 amino acids. CDR3 nucleotide sequence: TGTGCCAGCAGTCAGAGACAGGGACACGAGCAGTACTTC. Translation: CASSQRQGHEQYF.

This clonotype has a handful of counts. The V call is TRBV25-1, the J call TRBJ1-3; D is unresolved. Germline values: CDR1 MGHDK, CDR2 SYGVNS. The CDR3 runs 13 residues. V was cut by 8 bases and J by 0 bases, with 8 bases left in between. The DNA for the CDR3 is TGTGCCAGCCTCGCCTTCTCTGGAAACACCATATATTTT. It codes for CASLAFSGNTIYF.

The chain employs TRBV20-1 and TRBJ1-6; perhaps TRBD1 as D (6 bases). Trimming shortened V by 4 bases and J by 7 bases, and 8 bases separated the two germline ends. The CDR3 sequence is 12 residues long. Germline loops: CDR1 DFQATT, CDR2 SNEGSKA (reference sequence). CDR3 sequence (DNA): TGCAGTGCTACCAGGGGAAATTCACCCCTCCACTTT. Protein sequence: CSATRGNSPLHF.

In its sample, this clonotype was seen a few times. The CDR3 DNA reads TGCGCCAGTCAAGCGGGGGCCCACGAGACCCAGTACTTC. This codes for CASQAGAHETQYF. This chain connects TRBV5-1 to TRBJ2-5; 8 nucleotides agree with TRBD2. Germline CDR1 is SGHRS and CDR2 is YFSETQ. This CDR3 is built from 13 residues. V lost 8 bases to trimming and J lost 5 bases; unmatched junction nucleotides: 8.

This clonotype showed up just a few times. This sequence joins TRBV20-1 and TRBJ1-5; D might be TRBD1 (5 bases). The germline gives CDR1 DFQATT, CDR2 SNEGSKA (reference sequence). The CDR3 is 14 residues long. V lost 4 bases, J lost 4 bases, and 14 bases lay in between. CDR3 loop: CSATPGTPNQPQHF. The CDR3 bases are TGCAGTGCTACTCCCGGGACGCCTAATCAGCCCCAGCATTTT.

The chain recombines TRBV11-2 with TRBJ2-7, with a weak D call TRBD1 (5 bases). V was trimmed by 2 bases and J by 3 bases, leaving 11 bases between them. This CDR3 spans 14 amino acids. Germline loops: CDR1 SGHAT, CDR2 FQNNGV. The CDR3 DNA sequence: TGTGCCAGCAGCTTATCCCAGGGTAACTACGAGCAGTACTTC. Translated: CASSLSQGNYEQYF.

The chain joins TRBV20-1 to TRBJ2-3, with 11 bases that match TRBD2. With 1 base clipped from V and 7 bases from J, the junction kept 4 bases outside the gene matches. The germline CDR1 and CDR2 sequences are DFQATT and SNEGSKA (reference sequence). This CDR3 contains 14 residues. CDR3 in DNA: TGCAGTGCTAGAGTTAGCGGGGGGGTAAATACGCAGTATTTT. Its translation is CSARVSGGVNTQYF.

This clonotype was recorded many times. This chain connects TRBV20-1 to TRBJ2-7; TRBD1 agrees at 9 bases. Unmatched junction bases numbered 10, after V lost 3 bases and J lost 7 bases. The germline V gene has CDR1 DFQATT and CDR2 SNEGSKA (reference sequence). This CDR3 contains 14 residues. This chain's CDR3 is CSARWGQGMGEQYF. The CDR3 nucleotides are TGCAGTGCTAGGTGGGGACAGGGCATGGGGGAGCAGTACTTC.

The chain couples TRBV12-3 or TRBV12-4 to TRBJ2-7; D call uncertain. This CDR3 spans 13 amino acids. V dropped 3 bases and J dropped 2 bases, with 8 bases sitting between them. CDR3 DNA: TGTGCCAGCAGTTTCGGAATTCCCTACGAGCAGTACTTC. Residues: CASSFGIPYEQYF.

The rearrangement uses TRBV3-1 and TRBJ2-5; D gene uncertain. V was clipped by 2 bases and J by 3 bases, with 4 bases between them. CDR1 and CDR2 from the germline V gene are LGHDT and YNNKEL (reference sequence). The CDR3 has 12 residues. The CDR3, as DNA: TGTGCCAGCAGCCAATTCGAAGAGACCCAGTACTTC. It is translated as CASSQFEETQYF.

The rearrangement uses TRBV10-2 and TRBJ1-1; D is undetermined. The V gene lost 10 bases and the J gene lost 7 bases, with 13 bases spanning the gap. CDR3 size: 11 residues. CDR1 is WSHSY and CDR2 is SAAADI in the germline V gene. The CDR3 bases are TGCGCCAACAGAACGCTGGTTGAAGCTTTCTTT. This codes for CANRTLVEAFF.

This clonotype was seen many times. The V and J genes are TRBV20-1 and TRBJ2-1; D might be TRBD2 (5 bases). There are 12 residues in the CDR3. Between the trimmed V and J ends, which lost 1 base and 8 bases, there was a span of 9 bases. CDR1 is DFQATT and CDR2 is SNEGSKA in the germline V gene (reference sequence). In DNA, the CDR3 is TGCAGTGCTAGAGGAATGCGGGATGAGCAGTTCTTC. Residues: CSARGMRDEQFF.

The chain links TRBV29-1 to TRBJ2-7; 8 nucleotides agree with TRBD1. The CDR3 covers 15 residues. Per the germline V gene, CDR1 is SQVTM and CDR2 is ANQGSEA. V was pared by 0 bases and J by 4 bases, with 8 bases of the junction left unmatched. The CDR3 loop reads CSVEEAGQENYEQYF. The CDR3 DNA is TGCAGCGTTGAAGAGGCGGGACAGGAAAATTACGAGCAGTACTTC.

The chain uses TRBV7-2 and TRBJ2-2; D unresolved. V was pared by 4 bases and J by 7 bases, with 7 bases between. Germline CDR1 and CDR2: SGHTA and FQGNSA. The CDR3 is 12 amino acids. The CDR3 DNA reads as TGTGCCAGCAGCTCGGCCGGCGGGGAGCTGTTTTTT. It codes for CASSSAGGELFF.

This clonotype was detected only a few times. The V gene is TRBV20-1, the J gene TRBJ1-1, with D possibly TRBD1 on 5 matching bases. V was clipped by 1 base and J by 5 bases, with 11 bases between them. The CDR3 is made up of 13 amino acids. Per the germline V gene, CDR1 is DFQATT and CDR2 is SNEGSKA (reference sequence). The CDR3 loop reads CSARGDSGTEAFF. The CDR3, as DNA: TGCAGTGCTAGAGGGGACTCGGGGACTGAAGCTTTCTTT.

There are a few counts of this clonotype. The V call is TRBV20-1, the J call TRBJ2-7, with 15 positions matching TRBD2. Germline-derived CDR1 and CDR2 are DFQATT and SNEGSKA (reference sequence). Trimming at V came to 0 bases and at J to 4 bases, leaving 1 base not matched to a gene. The CDR3 is 15 residues long. The CDR3 loop is CSARDGTSGGYEQYF. Here the CDR3 DNA reads TGCAGTGCTAGAGATGGGACTAGCGGGGGGTACGAGCAGTACTTC.

The chain carries TRBV5-1 and TRBJ1-5, with 8 nucleotides matching TRBD1. The length of the CDR3 is 13 residues. Germline lookup yields CDR1 SGHRS and CDR2 YFSETQ. V lost 4 bases to trimming and J lost 11 bases; unmatched junction nucleotides: 8. The CDR3: CASSTDPQGAQHF. The CDR3 region has the DNA TGCGCCAGCAGCACAGACCCACAGGGGGCCCAGCATTTT.

This chain joins TRBV6-1 and TRBJ2-1; unclear D gene. The CDR3 length is 17 residues. Germline CDR1 and CDR2: MNHNS and SASEGT. Trimming removed 2 bases at V and 3 bases at J, with 17 bases between. Here the CDR3 DNA reads TGTGCCAGCAGTGAAAATCTGGACGGGCCCTACTACAATGAGCAGTTCTTC. This gives the protein CASSENLDGPYYNEQFF.